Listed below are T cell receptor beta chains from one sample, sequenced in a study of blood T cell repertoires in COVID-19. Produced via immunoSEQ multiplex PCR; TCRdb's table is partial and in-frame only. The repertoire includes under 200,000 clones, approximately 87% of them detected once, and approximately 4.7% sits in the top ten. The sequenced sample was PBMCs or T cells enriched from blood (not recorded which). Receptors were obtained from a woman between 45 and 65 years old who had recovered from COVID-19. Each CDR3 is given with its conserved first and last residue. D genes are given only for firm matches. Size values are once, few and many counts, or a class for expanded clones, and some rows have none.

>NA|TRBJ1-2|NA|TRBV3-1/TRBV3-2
TGTGCCAGCAGCCAAGTACACTCGGGGTCGCGTGGCTACACCTTC
CASSQVHSGSRGYTF
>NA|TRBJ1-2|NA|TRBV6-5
TGTGCCAGCAGCCCACAGGTGCGGAGAGGCTACACCTTC
CASSPQVRRGYTF
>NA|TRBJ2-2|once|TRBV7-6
TGTGCCAGCAGCCCTTTAGGGGCGACCGGGGAGCTGTTTTTT
CASSPLGATGELFF
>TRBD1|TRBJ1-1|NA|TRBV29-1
TGCAGCGGGGGGACAGGCCCCAGCATAGAAGCTTTCTTT
CSGGTGPSIEAFF
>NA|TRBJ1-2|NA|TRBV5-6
TGTGCCAGCAGCTTGTCCGCGACAGACGTTTATGGCTACACCTTC
CASSLSATDVYGYTF
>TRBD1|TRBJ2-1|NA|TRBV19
TGTGCCAGTAGTAAGGGGGTGGGACAGGGTTTCGGGAATGAGCAGTTCTTC
CASSKGVGQGFGNEQFF
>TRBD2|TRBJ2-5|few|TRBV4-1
TGCGCCAGCAGCAGGACTAGCGGGGGTCGAGGTGGGGAGACCCAGTACTTC
CASSRTSGGRGGETQYF
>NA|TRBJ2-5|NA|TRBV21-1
TGTGCCAGCAGCAATGCCGACAGGGAAGAGACCCAGTACTTC
CASSNADREETQYF
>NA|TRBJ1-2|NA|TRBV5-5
TGTGCCAGCAGCTTGGAACAGGGTAGAGGAGGCTACACCTTC
CASSLEQGRGGYTF
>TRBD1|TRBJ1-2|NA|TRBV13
TGTGCCAGCAACCTATTACAGGGGGAGGATGGCTACACCTTC
CASNLLQGEDGYTF
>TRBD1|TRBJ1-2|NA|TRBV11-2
TGTGCCAGCAGAGGGTTGGGACAGGGGTTTGGCTACACCTTC
CASRGLGQGFGYTF
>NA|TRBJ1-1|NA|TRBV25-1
TGTGCCAGCAGTGCCCCCGGGTCACGAAGCACTGAAGCTTTCTTT
CASSAPGSRSTEAFF
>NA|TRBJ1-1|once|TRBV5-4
TGTGCCAGCAGCGCGCCCCCTTTCGGCACTGAAGCTTTCTTT
CASSAPPFGTEAFF
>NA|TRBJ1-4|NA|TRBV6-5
TGTGCCAGCAGTTCAACAGGGAGAGGACTGTTTTTT
CASSSTGRGLFF
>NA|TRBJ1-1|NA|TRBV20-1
TGCAGTGCTAGTTCGGACACTGAAGCTTTCTTT
CSASSDTEAFF
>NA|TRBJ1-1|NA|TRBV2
TGTGCCAGCAGAGCCGCAGGGTGGAGCACTGAAGCTTTCTTT
CASRAAGWSTEAFF
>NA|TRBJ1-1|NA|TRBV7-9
TGTGCCAGCAGCTTATTCGGGGAAACTGAAGCTTTCTTT
CASSLFGETEAFF
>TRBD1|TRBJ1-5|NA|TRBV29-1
TGCAGCGTTGGGACAGGGGGCCTTCAGCCCCAGCATTTT
CSVGTGGLQPQHF
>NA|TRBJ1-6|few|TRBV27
TGTGCCAGCTCAAAAGGGCAGGGAGGTTCACCCCTCCACTTT
CASSKGQGGSPLHF
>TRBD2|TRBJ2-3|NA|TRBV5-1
TGCGCCAGCTCCAGGCGGGAGGCCGAAGATACGCAGTATTTT
CASSRREAEDTQYF
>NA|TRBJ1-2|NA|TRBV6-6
TGTGCCAGCAGCCCCCCGTGGGGCGACGGGGGCTACACCTTC
CASSPPWGDGGYTF
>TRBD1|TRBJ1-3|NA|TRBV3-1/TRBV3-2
TGTGCCAGCAGAGGGACAGGCCCCCTTGAGGGAAACACCATATATTTT
CASRGTGPLEGNTIYF
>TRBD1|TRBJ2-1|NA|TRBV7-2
TGTGCCAGCAGCCCGCAAGGCACCAGGGGGTACAATGAGCAGTTCTTC
CASSPQGTRGYNEQFF